This T cell receptor (beta chain) was obtained from a study of CD8 T cells in ankylosing spondylitis. Findings of the study overall: Reported data indicate significant enrichment of disease-linked clones within matched ankylosing spondylitis synovial fluid. Blood from ankylosing spondylitis patients appeared to carry a characteristic roughly 8-variant TCR beta motif.

Making the TCR beta libraries involved quantitative 5'-RACE with molecular barcodes. TCRdb re-derived calls from the 5' RACE reads in MiXCR, one entry per CDR3 protein. The sample contains 190,000 or so distinct CDR3 sequences, 9.5% to 15% of which appear only once. On this clonotype itself: Its antigen is not known.

The CDR3 runs to 17 residues. Trimming left V 5 bases short and J 1 base short, with 23 bases between. Germline loops: CDR1 DFQATT, CDR2 SNEGSKA (reference sequence). Material: blood, either unsorted or a sorted T cell fraction (not recorded which). The chain joins TRBV20-1 to TRBJ1-1, with no clear D. This receptor was taken from a male donor with ankylosing spondylitis or in good health (not recorded which). CDR3 residues: CSARHPWSEKSNTEAFF. The CDR3 DNA reads as TGCAGTGCTCGTCATCCTTGGTCAGAAAAATCGAACACTGAAGCTTTCTTT.